This TCR beta chain emerged from a study of OX40 agonist ivuxolimab in advanced cancers. Findings and limits, study-wide: Antigen targets of the expanded peripheral T cells went undetermined.

As to this clone: Its antigen is not known.

This CDR3 is 14 amino acids long. The V segment lost 5 bases and the J segment 3 bases; nucleotides outside the gene matches: 6. Germline V gene lookup returns CDR1 MDHEN and CDR2 SYDVKM. Generated by immunoSEQ multiplex PCR, the TCRdb table keeps only in-frame clones and is missing some. The sample has under 60,000 clones; almost 90% are singletons. Sampling of blood occurred at baseline, cycle 4 day 1, and cycle 7 day 1. The source is an adult with an advanced solid tumor such as melanoma, head and neck, liver or kidney cancer. Material: CD4+ or CD8+ T cells sorted from blood, obtained in a trial of the OX40 agonist ivuxolimab. The rearrangement links TRBV28 to TRBJ2-7; TRBD1 matches at 8 bases. DNA for the CDR3: TGTGCCAGCAGTCAGGGGGCGATCGGCTACGAGCAGTACTTC. This codes for CASSQGAIGYEQYF.